This T cell receptor beta chain stems from a study of cytomegalovirus exposure and HLA in healthy donors (dated by TCRdb to about 2017). As for the study more broadly: According to an earlier analysis of 587 of the donors, 150 million to 200 million T cells yielded some 120 million unique TCR beta sequences and 250 to 350 Gb of sequence data. Around 300 gigabases of sequencing data and some 85 million unique TCR sequences were included in an early release covering over 600 HLA-typed donors. The genetic ancestry cluster associated with self-reported Caucasian donors included approximately 85% of the approximately 430 genotyped donors. The study was designed to test whether signatures of past pathogen exposure could be identified by cataloging public T cell receptors. The T cell repertoires of 666 subjects were profiled by immunosequencing and related to cytomegalovirus serostatus. Along with the roughly 700-subject first cohort, a separate validation cohort of 120 different subjects was used. To predict cytomegalovirus infection status, the study combined high-throughput TCR immunosequencing, statistical association of individual TCRs with disease status, and machine learning. In a later analysis, previously published TCR beta repertoires from about 640 donors were re-analyzed and high-resolution HLA genotyping was added so that TCR occurrence patterns could be studied. Rather than using new phenotypic data, the later analysis identified candidate immune exposures from TCR beta sequences and from how often those sequences occurred across donors. In an earlier analysis of a few hundred of the donors, high-throughput TCR beta sequencing was used to judge whether each TCR beta V gene segment behaved as functional or pseudogenic. Donor age, sex, ethnicity and CMV serostatus were collected together with the repertoire data. A later genetic analysis took genome-wide SNP genotypes for about 55% of the 666 donors and used that subset as a discovery cohort. Every repertoire in the discovery cohort had been generated on one and the same sequencing platform. Class I and class II HLA loci were covered by the typing at four-digit resolution. Typing coverage differed by locus: A, B, C, DRB1 and DQB1 were typed in roughly 620-630 donors, DQA1 in 522, DPA1 in around 610, and DPB1 in roughly 470. Four to six DR-DQ haplotypes were handled as single units for association and clustering because linkage in the cohort was strong. Among several hundred genotyped donors of the cohort, an average of about 220,000 unique TCR beta nucleotide sequences was sequenced per donor, of which about 18% were non-productive.

Counted from cysteine to phenylalanine, this CDR3 has 15 amino acids. The only DNA kept is the CDR3, 45 bases in frame from the first base. The germline V gene (reference sequence) gives CDR1 as MNHEY and CDR2 as SMNVEV. V is trimmed back by 3 bases and J by 4 bases, and the junction contains 8 bases that no gene match accounts for. Libraries came from the immunoSEQ multiplex PCR assay. For the multiplex PCR, a mixture combining 60 forward primers for TCR Vbeta segments and 13 reverse primers for TCR Jbeta segments was used. The CDR3 region of rearranged TCR beta genes was amplified from genomic DNA by a multiplex PCR assay. The Illumina HiSeq System was used to sequence the amplified TCR beta libraries as 87-base-pair reads. In the source study's methods: Across the 600 to 700 repertoires, a later analysis counted approximately 75 million unique TCR beta chains, 9.5 million to 13 million of which were shared by at least two donors. To remove PCR and sequencing errors, raw reads were error-corrected and collapsed into unique sequences using a nearest-neighbor algorithm that merged closely related sequences. To assign V, D and J gene segments, CDR3 sequences were aligned to IMGT reference sequences. For a sequence to be retained, a match of at least six nucleotides was required to both a V gene segment and a J gene segment. A rearrangement was called productive if the CDR3 had no stop codons and remained in frame with V and J, and every other rearrangement was called non-productive. CDR3 was defined according to IMGT convention as the region running from the second conserved V-encoded cysteine to the conserved J-encoded phenylalanine. The earlier analysis of about 500 of the donors excluded sequences that lacked an unambiguous match to a single V gene segment. An earlier analysis of 550 to 650 of the donors classified V segments as functional when productive rearrangements were above 56.7% and as segregating when the standard deviation between donors was above 5%. A statistical classification framework was built to diagnose cytomegalovirus status from the catalog of TCR beta chain sequences. V and J gene assignment, in a later analysis, came from comparing TCR nucleotide sequences with IMGT/GENE-DB human TR gene sequences. A later analysis assigned CDR3 sequences and most-parsimonious VDJ recombination scenarios with the TCRdist pipeline. In a later analysis, each TCR beta chain was defined by its CDR3 amino acid sequence together with its V-gene family, and reads lacking a unique V-gene family were excluded. A later analysis removed roughly 590 highly shared, low-generation-probability nucleotide sequences to deal with suspected cross-contamination and a sequencing artifact. In a later analysis, a clonal expansion index was calculated for each public chain from normalized within-repertoire ranks of inferred template counts. In a later analysis, generation probabilities were computed with a VDJ recombination model fitted to out-of-frame rearrangements, and the resulting probabilities were checked against IGoR. A later analysis scored TCR-TCR, TCR-HLA and TCR-CMV co-occurrence with hypergeometric tests, applying a repertoire-size bias correction to TCR pairs. In a later analysis, false discovery rates were estimated by permuting HLA or CMV assignments 20 times. In a later analysis, co-occurring TCRs were grouped using DBSCAN, with TCRdist sequence similarity added in when clustering inside HLA-allele-positive subsets. Repertoires with fewer than 30,000 or more than 120,000 public chains, plus five repertoires with anomalous nucleotide sharing, were excluded from co-occurrence clustering. TCRdb limited this immuneACCESS table to in-frame rearrangements with V and J called. A share of clones is missing; checked studies link under half to unresolved V genes, and the rest is unexplained. V and J calls and clone size follow that table, whereas D and trimming were derived from the DNA. In this sample's table one finds approximately 130,000 clones. The ten largest clonotypes hold 2% of the sample.

The cohort comprised under 700 healthy bone marrow donors. Cohort members were all nominally healthy when sampled, although unrecorded immune exposures were likely present. The donor tested CMV seronegative and was one of the 352 seronegative cohort members. A peripheral blood sample was collected from each donor, and TCR beta sequencing was performed on peripheral blood mononuclear cells. Genomic DNA was extracted from the blood cell samples with the Qiagen DNeasy Blood Extraction Kit. Comments on this clone: There is no known antigen for this receptor.

The investigation overall reported the following: Linkage disequilibrium might explain the correlated functional status among segregating V segments, but an unknown experimental factor could not be excluded. When HLA alleles, especially DR and DQ, strongly co-occurred, attributing TCR associations to individual alleles was difficult. In a later genetic analysis, a missense DCLRE1C variant was associated with V-gene and J-gene trimming of TCR beta chains, and the association was replicated in an independent cohort. In a later genetic analysis, fewer N-insertions in productive TCRs were reported among donors in an Asian-associated ancestry cluster than the roughly 640-donor mean. Because HLA typing was missing for some donors at each locus, association tests included only the typed subset. In the study, about 150 TCR beta chains were listed as associated with cytomegalovirus. According to a later analysis, most CMV-associated TCR beta chains appeared to be HLA-restricted, and the HLA associations seemed to be driven largely by CMV exposure. Because the 87-base-pair reads could not distinguish some IMGT-functional V segments, including TRBV6-2 and TRBV6-3, those segments were excluded. The only immune exposure information available for the cohort was CMV serostatus. In an earlier analysis of 587 of the donors, most TCR beta V segments appeared in productive rearrangements about 90% or about 30% of the time, broadly matching IMGT annotations. Most TCR sequences were observed very rarely across donors, whereas some public TCRs were present in many individuals. Because counts were too low, roughly 16 rarely observed V segments, including chromosome 9 orphons, were left out of the earlier analysis of about 620 of the donors. Presence/absence analyses assumed roughly uniform sequencing depth across donors, an assumption that may not hold. At a false discovery rate of 0.05, a later analysis linked about 17,000 TCR beta sequences to specific HLA alleles. A further reported finding was that TCR beta sequences accurately predicted the HLA-A and HLA-B alleles for most subjects in the first cohort. In a later analysis, HLA-associated TCR beta chains were found to be more clonally expanded and to have lower generation probabilities than equally common non-associated chains. The sequencing pipeline was judged likely to have produced a cluster of highly shared sequence variants as a technical artifact. In vitro tests confirmed that a few of the cytomegalovirus-associated TCR beta chains recognize cytomegalovirus antigens. According to a later analysis, TCR association rates differed among HLA loci, with DRB1 alleles showing the most associated TCRs and HLA-C alleles showing the fewest. The cohort was sequenced for TCR beta chains only, and without alpha or paired-chain data the features that could be detected were limited. According to a later analysis, parvovirus B19, influenza, CMV and Epstein-Barr virus appeared linked to several top co-occurrence clusters. The authors suggested that the approach could potentially be extended to other disease states and immunological phenotypes. The classifier was reported to diagnose cytomegalovirus status with high specificity and sensitivity in both the original and validation cohorts.

This chain is built from TRBV27 and TRBJ2-7; 8 central nucleotides agree with TRBD2. The sequenced sample was PBMCs. The sequence derives from an older woman in good health and CMV-seronegative. In nucleotides, the sequence is TGTGCCAGCAGTTTCGCGGGAGGAGGAAATTACGAGCAGTACTTC. Translated, this is CASSFAGGGNYEQYF.